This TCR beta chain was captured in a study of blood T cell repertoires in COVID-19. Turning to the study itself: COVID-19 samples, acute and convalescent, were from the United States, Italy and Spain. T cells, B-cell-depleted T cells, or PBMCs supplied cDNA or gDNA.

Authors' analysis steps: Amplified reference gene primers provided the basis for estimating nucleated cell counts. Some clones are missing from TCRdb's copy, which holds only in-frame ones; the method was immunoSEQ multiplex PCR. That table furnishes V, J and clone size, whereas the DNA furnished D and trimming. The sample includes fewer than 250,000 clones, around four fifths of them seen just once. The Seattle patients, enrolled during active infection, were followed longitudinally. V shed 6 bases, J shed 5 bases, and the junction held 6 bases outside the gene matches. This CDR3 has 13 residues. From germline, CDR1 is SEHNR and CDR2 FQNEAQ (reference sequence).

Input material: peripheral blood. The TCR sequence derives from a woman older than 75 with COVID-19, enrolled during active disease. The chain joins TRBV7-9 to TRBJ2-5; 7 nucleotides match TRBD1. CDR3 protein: CASRLTGMETQYF. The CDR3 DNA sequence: TGTGCCAGCAGGCTGACAGGGATGGAGACCCAGTACTTC.